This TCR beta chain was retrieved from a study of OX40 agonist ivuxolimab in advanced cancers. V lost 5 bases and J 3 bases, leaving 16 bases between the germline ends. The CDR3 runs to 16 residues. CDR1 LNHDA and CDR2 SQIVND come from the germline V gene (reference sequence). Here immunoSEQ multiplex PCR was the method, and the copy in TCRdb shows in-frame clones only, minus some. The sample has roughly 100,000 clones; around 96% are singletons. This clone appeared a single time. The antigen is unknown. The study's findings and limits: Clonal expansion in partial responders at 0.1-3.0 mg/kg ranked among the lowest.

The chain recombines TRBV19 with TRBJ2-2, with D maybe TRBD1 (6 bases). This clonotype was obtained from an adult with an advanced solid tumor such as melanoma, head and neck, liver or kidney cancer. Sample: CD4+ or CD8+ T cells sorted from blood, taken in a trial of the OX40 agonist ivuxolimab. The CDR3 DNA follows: TGTGCCAGTAGTCCGAGCCGGGACACCTACACCGGGGAGCTGTTTTTT. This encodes CASSPSRDTYTGELFF.